This entry concerns a single T cell receptor (beta chain). Its specificity is unknown. Trimming took 4 bases from V and 3 from J, leaving 11 bases between them. Germline CDR1 is SGDLS and CDR2 is YYNGEE. The CDR3 covers 14 residues. This table comes from immunoSEQ multiplex PCR, and its TCRdb copy is limited to in-frame clones, with some not included. The sample lists 20,000 to 25,000 clones, about 94% seen once, with roughly 6% in the top ten. The entry originates in a study of PD-1 blockade in classical Hodgkin lymphoma. The time point is: newly diagnosed, previously untreated cHL patient sample. Study results and caveats: Why the repertoires differ is still unclear, perhaps disease activity or prior therapy.

V gene TRBV9 combines with J gene TRBJ2-4, with unresolved D. Specimen: peripheral blood mononuclear cells (PBMCs). The sequence was collected from a human donor with classical Hodgkin lymphoma. As DNA, the CDR3 is TGTGCCAGCAGCCCCCGACTGGTCAAAAACATTCAGTACTTC. It encodes CASSPRLVKNIQYF. The variable domain in full, completed from reference TRBV9 and TRBJ2-4, reads DSGVTQTPKHLITATGQRVTLRCSPRSGDLSVYWYQQSLDQGLQFLIQYYNGEERAKGNILERFSAQQFPDLHSELNLSSLELGDSALYFCASSPRLVKNIQYFGAGTRLSVL.